This T cell receptor beta chain was identified in a study of Ad26.COV2.S vaccination and SARS-CoV-2 variants. A remark on this clone: Its antigen is as yet unknown.

Repertoires were generated with immunoSEQ multiplex PCR, while TCRdb's copy carries only in-frame clones and drops some. In the table there are approximately 340,000 clones, about 91% of which are singletons. V was cut by 4 bases and J by 2 bases, with 9 bases left in between. Germline lookup yields CDR1 MNHEY and CDR2 SVGEGT. There are 14 residues in the CDR3. Study conclusions and caveats: After vaccination, reports described spike-specific CD8+ and CD4+ T cell responses as showing substantial breadth. TCR breadth and depth analyses may have underestimated total T cell responses. Vaccinees and placebo recipients showed similar non-spike TCR breadth.

The sample consisted of peripheral blood, taken after recovery from COVID-19. The clonotype comes from a human donor who had recovered from COVID-19. The chain carries TRBV6-2 or TRBV6-3 and TRBJ1-5; no clear D. The CDR3 loop reads CASSWQAGNQPQHF. CDR3 in DNA: TGTGCCAGCAGTTGGCAGGCTGGCAATCAGCCCCAGCATTTT.